This entry features one T cell receptor beta chain sequence. The sample is drawn from a study of blood T cell repertoires in COVID-19. Study context: Some COVID-19 samples were acute and others convalescent; all came from the United States, Italy and Spain. Sources were T cells, B-cell-depleted T cells, or PBMCs; the material itself was cDNA or gDNA.

Authors' processing steps: Using reference gene primer amplification, nucleated cell counts were estimated. TCRdb keeps only in-frame clones here, not all; method: immunoSEQ multiplex PCR. D and trimming come from the DNA, and the V and J calls and clone size come from that table. This table holds about 400,000 clones, nearly 90% found once. V trimming: 1 base; J trimming: 9 bases; junction bases outside the gene matches: 3. The CDR3 sequence is 13 residues long. Germline V gives CDR1 MGHRA, CDR2 YSYEKL. This receptor was identified in a woman aged 40 to 55 with acute COVID-19. Sequenced input: PBMCs or T cells enriched from blood (not recorded which). The chain uses TRBV4-1 and TRBJ2-1; 7 nucleotides align to TRBD2. The CDR3 sequence: CASSQGEGREQFF. For the CDR3, the DNA is TGCGCCAGCAGCCAAGGGGAGGGCCGTGAGCAGTTCTTC.